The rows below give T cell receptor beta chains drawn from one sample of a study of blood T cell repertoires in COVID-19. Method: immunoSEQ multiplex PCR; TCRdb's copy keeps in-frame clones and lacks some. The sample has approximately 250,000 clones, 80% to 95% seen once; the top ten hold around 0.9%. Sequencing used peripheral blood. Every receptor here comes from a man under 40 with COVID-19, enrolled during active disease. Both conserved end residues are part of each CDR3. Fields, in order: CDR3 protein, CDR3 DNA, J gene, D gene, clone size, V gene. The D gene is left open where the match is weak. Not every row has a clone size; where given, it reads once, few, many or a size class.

CASSRAGEAFF TGCGCCAGCAGCCGGGCAGGGGAGGCTTTCTTT TRBJ1-1 . once TRBV4-1
CAWTRAPYRGTDTQYF TGTGCCTGGACCCGCGCACCCTACAGGGGAACAGATACGCAGTATTTT TRBJ2-3 TRBD1 . TRBV30
CSASFGLYSYNEQFF TGCAGTGCTAGTTTTGGGCTCTACTCCTACAATGAGCAGTTCTTC TRBJ2-1 . . TRBV20-1
CASSEGTDQPQHF TGTGCCAGCAGTGAAGGTACAGATCAGCCCCAGCATTTT TRBJ1-5 . . TRBV2
CASRHLHGGIKETQYF TGTGCCAGCCGCCACCTCCATGGGGGGATCAAAGAGACCCAGTACTTC TRBJ2-5 . . TRBV27
CASCYVREGGQPQHF TGTGCCAGCTGTTATGTGCGGGAGGGTGGTCAGCCCCAGCATTTT TRBJ1-5 . . TRBV6-6
CASSVASGVNEQYF TGTGCCAGCAGCGTGGCTAGCGGGGTAAACGAGCAGTACTTC TRBJ2-7 TRBD2 . TRBV9
CASSPRAGEDYGYTF TGTGCCAGCAGTCCCCGGGCAGGGGAAGACTATGGCTACACCTTC TRBJ1-2 . . TRBV27
CASKQGSGNTIYF TGTGCCAGCAAGCAGGGATCCGGAAACACCATATATTTT TRBJ1-3 . once TRBV6-5
CASSQDPQGQGYTF TGCGCCAGCAGCCAAGATCCCCAGGGACAAGGCTACACCTTC TRBJ1-2 . . TRBV4-1
CASRLAQTSSYEQYF TGTGCCAGCCGCCTGGCACAGACAAGCTCCTACGAGCAGTACTTC TRBJ2-7 . . TRBV7-2
CATSRDTGNEQYF TGTGCCACCAGCAGAGATACCGGGAACGAGCAGTACTTC TRBJ2-7 . few TRBV15
CASSQRTSGGAANEQFF TGCGCCAGCAGCCAACGGACTAGCGGGGGGGCCGCCAATGAGCAGTTCTTC TRBJ2-1 TRBD2 . TRBV4-1
CASSFRGGLTYNEQFF TGTGCCAGCAGCTTTCGTGGCGGGTTAACCTACAATGAGCAGTTCTTC TRBJ2-1 . . TRBV5-6
CAWLAKRGAKDNEQFF TGTGCCTGGTTAGCGAAGCGGGGGGCAAAGGACAATGAGCAGTTCTTC TRBJ2-1 TRBD2 . TRBV30
CASSQEPEEVAFF TGTGCCAGCAGCCAAGAACCAGAAGAGGTAGCTTTCTTT TRBJ1-1 . . TRBV14
CASGRDSSPNTF TGTGCCAGCGGCCGGGACAGTAGCCCAAACACCTTC TRBJ1-2 TRBD1 . TRBV6-6
CASSSSDTSSGNTIYF TGTGCCAGCAGCTCCTCAGACACGAGCTCTGGAAACACCATATATTTT TRBJ1-3 . . TRBV11-2
CASGRGTGGTYEQYF TGTGCCAGCGGACGGGGGACAGGGGGCACCTACGAGCAGTACTTC TRBJ2-7 TRBD1 . TRBV6-5
CASTTGGWSGYTF TGTGCCAGTACAACAGGGGGATGGAGTGGCTACACCTTC TRBJ1-2 TRBD1 . TRBV19
CASSAKRIGQLNNEQFF TGTGCCAGCAGCGCAAAGCGAATCGGACAGCTGAACAATGAGCAGTTCTTC TRBJ2-1 . . TRBV9
CSAADIGETQYF TGCAGCGCCGCGGACATCGGAGAGACCCAGTACTTC TRBJ2-5 . . TRBV29-1
CAWRGQYNQPQHF TGTGCCTGGAGAGGACAGTACAATCAGCCCCAGCATTTT TRBJ1-5 . . TRBV30
CASSYSRDQPQHF TGTGCCAGCAGTTACTCCCGGGATCAGCCCCAGCATTTT TRBJ1-5 . . TRBV6-5
CAWSQGTATNEKLFF TGTGCCTGGAGTCAGGGGACAGCAACTAATGAAAAACTGTTTTTT TRBJ1-4 TRBD1 . TRBV30
CASSSPTGNSPLHF TGTGCCAGCAGCTCTCCGACAGGGAATTCACCCCTCCACTTT TRBJ1-6 TRBD1 . TRBV5-4
CASSYTGETTEAFF TGTGCCAGCAGTTATACGGGGGAGACCACTGAAGCTTTCTTT TRBJ1-1 . . TRBV6-6
CASSEGGGTHGELFF TGTGCCAGCAGTGAGGGAGGGGGGACGCACGGGGAGCTGTTTTTT TRBJ2-2 . . TRBV2